This T cell receptor (beta chain) is from a study of blood T cell repertoires in COVID-19. The table came from immunoSEQ multiplex PCR; TCRdb's copy has only in-frame clones and leaves some out. The sample holds about 260,000 clones, more than 85% seen once. The sample was peripheral blood. This clonotype originated in a person aged 18 to 30 with COVID-19, enrolled during active disease.

The CDR3 coding sequence is TGTGCCAGCAGCTTTTCCGGGGGCTACGAGCAGTACTTC. Translating it yields CASSFSGGYEQYF. This chain links TRBV5-4 with TRBJ2-7; D might be TRBD2 (6 bases). Between the trimmed V and J ends, which lost 2 bases and 3 bases, there was a span of 9 bases. CDR3 size: 13 residues. CDR1 SGHNT and CDR2 YYREEE come from the germline V gene (reference sequence).